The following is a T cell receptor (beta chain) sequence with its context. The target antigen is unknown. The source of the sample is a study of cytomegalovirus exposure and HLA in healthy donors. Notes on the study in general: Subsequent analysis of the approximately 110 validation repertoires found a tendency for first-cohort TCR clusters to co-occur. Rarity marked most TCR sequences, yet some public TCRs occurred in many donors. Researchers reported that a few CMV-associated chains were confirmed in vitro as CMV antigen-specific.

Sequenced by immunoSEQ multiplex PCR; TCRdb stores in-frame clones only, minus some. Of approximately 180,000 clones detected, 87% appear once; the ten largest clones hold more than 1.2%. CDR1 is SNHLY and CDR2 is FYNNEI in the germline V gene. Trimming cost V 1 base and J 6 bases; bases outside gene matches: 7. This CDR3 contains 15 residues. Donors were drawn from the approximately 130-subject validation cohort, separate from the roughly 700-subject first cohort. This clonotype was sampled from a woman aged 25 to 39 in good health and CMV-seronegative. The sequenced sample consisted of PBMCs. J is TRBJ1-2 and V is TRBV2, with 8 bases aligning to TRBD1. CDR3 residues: CASSEGTGWLDGYTF. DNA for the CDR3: TGTGCCAGCAGTGAAGGGACAGGGTGGTTGGATGGCTACACCTTC.